Below are 9 T cell receptor beta chains sequenced from a single sample in a study of OX40 agonist ivuxolimab in advanced cancers. This table comes from immunoSEQ multiplex PCR, and its TCRdb copy is limited to in-frame clones, with some not included. The data show tens of thousands of clones, roughly 91% seen once. The specimen comprised CD4+ or CD8+ T cells sorted from blood, sampled in a trial of the OX40 agonist ivuxolimab. Receptor source: an adult with an advanced solid tumor such as melanoma, head and neck, liver or kidney cancer.

The gene calls are TRBV10-2 and TRBJ2-3; 8 nucleotides match TRBD2. Germline CDR1 and CDR2: WSHSY and SAAADI. The CDR3 extends over 16 amino acids. V lost 2 bases, J lost 1 base, and 5 bases stayed unmatched. CDR3 in amino acids: CASSEGLARGTDTQYF. As DNA, the CDR3 is TGCGCCAGCAGTGAGGGACTAGCCAGGGGCACAGATACGCAGTATTTT.

In its sample, this clone was seen a few times. The chain couples TRBV7-7 to TRBJ2-3; tentatively, D is TRBD2 (6 bases). Germline V CDR1 and CDR2: SSHAT, FNYEAQ (reference sequence). There are 12 residues in the CDR3. The CDR3 sequence: CASSGGTDTQYF. The CDR3 nucleotides are TGTGCTAGTTCGGGGGGCACAGATACGCAGTATTTT.

This sequence joins TRBV7-2 and TRBJ2-2; D is perhaps TRBD1 (5 bases). The V end lost 0 bases, the J end lost 4 bases, and 6 bases lay between the germline ends. Germline V lookup: CDR1 SGHTA, CDR2 FQGNSA. The CDR3 has 14 amino acids. Here the CDR3 reads CASSLAGVTGELFF. CDR3 DNA: TGTGCCAGCAGCTTAGCAGGGGTCACCGGGGAGCTGTTTTTT.

The chain has TRBV30 and TRBJ2-2; a possible D gene is TRBD1 (5 bases). The CDR3 has 13 residues. Trimming left V 0 bases short and J 5 bases short, with 7 bases between. The germline gives CDR1 GTSNPN, CDR2 SVGIG (reference sequence). The CDR3 DNA is TGTGCCTGGAGTGTAAAGGGGACCGGGGAGCTGTTTTTT. It specifies CAWSVKGTGELFF. Filled out from reference TRBV30 and TRBJ2-2, the complete variable domain reads SQTIHQWPATLVQPVGSPLSLECTVEGTSNPNLYWYRQAAGRGLQLLFYSVGIGQISSEVPQNLSASRPQDRQFILSSKKLLLSDSGFYLCAWSVKGTGELFFGEGSRLTVL.

Here the CDR3 DNA reads TGTGCCAGCAGCCAAGATTTTCTAGCAGCGAACACCGGGGAGCTGTTTTTT. It is translated as CASSQDFLAANTGELFF. The chain is built from TRBV4-2 and TRBJ2-2, with D tentatively TRBD2 (5 bases). The CDR3 is 17 residues long. With 0 bases removed from V and 0 bases from J, the gap between germline ends came to 11 bases. Germline lookup yields CDR1 LGHNA and CDR2 YNFKEQ.

This clone was picked up one time. The CDR3 here is CASSLQLPGRRGGYTF. The CDR3, as DNA: TGTGCCAGCAGTTTACAATTACCGGGCCGACGCGGGGGCTACACCTTC. The chain recombines TRBV28 with TRBJ1-2; D gene uncertain. CDR1 MDHEN and CDR2 SYDVKM come from the germline V gene. This CDR3 is 16 amino acids long. The V and J ends lost 2 bases and 8 bases respectively, with 21 bases between them.

The genes are TRBV28 and TRBJ1-1; D gene uncertain. V was shortened by 6 bases and J by 0 bases, with 11 bases between the two germline ends. From germline, CDR1 is MDHEN and CDR2 SYDVKM. CDR3 size: 14 residues. The chain's CDR3 is CASSLGSVNTEAFF. The CDR3 DNA follows: TGTGCCAGCAGCCTGGGGTCTGTGAACACTGAAGCTTTCTTT. Using reference TRBV28 and TRBJ1-1 for the parts outside the CDR3, the full variable domain is DVKVTQSSRYLVKRTGEKVFLECVQDMDHENMFWYRQDPGLGLRLIYFSYDVKMKEKGDIPEGYSVSREKKERFSLILESASTNQTSMYLCASSLGSVNTEAFFGQGTRLTVV.

The chain is built from TRBV11-2 and TRBJ2-5, with a possible D match to TRBD1 (5 bases). Germline V lookup: CDR1 SGHAT, CDR2 FQNNGV. Trimming cost V 5 bases and J 1 base, with 11 bases left between them. The CDR3 has 14 residues. CDR3 DNA: TGTGCCAGCAGCCTAGGGGCAGTCCAAGAGACCCAGTACTTC. Translation gives CASSLGAVQETQYF.

The chain employs TRBV28 and TRBJ2-7; possible D gene TRBD1, 6 bases. The CDR3 covers 14 residues. V lost 3 bases and J 6 bases, leaving 15 bases between the germline ends. Germline V gene sequence: CDR1 MDHEN, CDR2 SYDVKM. The CDR3 is CASSFVTGTSEQYF. For the CDR3, the DNA is TGTGCCAGCAGTTTTGTGACAGGAACTTCCGAGCAGTACTTC.